This T cell receptor beta chain was captured in a study of blood T cell repertoires in COVID-19 (TCRdb year 2020). Describing the broader study: The collaborator samples originated in the United States, Italy and Spain and spanned the acute and convalescent phases of COVID-19. Samples were obtained from the ongoing ImmuneRACE study (first 160 participants) and from some 1,300 subjects provided by 6 global collaborators. The material from the prospective study consisted of cDNA or gDNA derived from T cells, B-cell-depleted T cells, or PBMCs. A de-identified subject ID, COVID-19 status, age in years and sex were almost always included in the sample metadata. Deeply sampled blood TCRbeta repertoires from subjects exposed to, actively infected with, or recovered from COVID-19 were included in the dataset. The repertoires were released in a freely available public database meant as a resource for research on the immune response to SARS-CoV-2. Where available, HLA class I and class II types were taken from metadata supplied by the sample provider and were not determined by assay-based typing.

Of note for this clone: Its antigen has not been determined. Base qualities are not at hand, and no much larger clone is one base apart.

Results the study describes overall, beyond this receptor: The amount of clinical and demographic metadata varied by source and participant and was provided uncurated.

Unmatched junction bases come to 4, with V trimmed by 7 bases and J by 1 base. The CDR3 goes from the cysteine to the phenylalanine over 14 residues. Only the CDR3 portion is preserved as DNA: 42 bases, with reading frame beginning at the first base. From a lookup of the germline V gene, CDR1 and CDR2 are MDHEN and SYDVKM. The collaborating institutions used their own protocols to collect whole blood in K2EDTA tubes. For TCRbeta analysis, collaborator samples were shipped as frozen whole blood, as isolated PBMCs, or as DNA extracted from either sample type. TCRbeta CDR3 regions were amplified from genomic DNA using the immunoSEQ Assay, a bias-controlled multiplex PCR. In the paper's pipeline: The number of nucleated cells in each sample was estimated from the amplification of reference gene primers within the assay. To quantify the absolute abundance of each unique TCRbeta CDR3 rearrangement, sequence reads were collapsed and filtered. Productive Simpson clonality was computed per sample as the square root of Simpson's diversity index over productive rearrangements. Here the immuneACCESS table is served through TCRdb, limited to in-frame sequences with V and J called. Missing clones are a known gap in these copies; in checked studies unresolved V genes cover under half, and the rest lacks a known reason. The D gene and trimming were derived from the DNA, and the V and J assignments and clone size from that table. The sample table shows 170,000 or so clones, and more than 75% are seen once. Less than 3% of the sample goes to the ten largest clones.

The clonotype was recovered from a man in his forties or fifties with active or convalescent COVID-19. The chain was built from TRBV28 and TRBJ1-1; 9 bases in the middle match TRBD1. Sequenced input: peripheral blood. The CDR3 is CASTLTGGNTEAFF. The nucleotides read TGTGCCAGCACTCTGACAGGGGGGAACACTGAAGCTTTCTTT.